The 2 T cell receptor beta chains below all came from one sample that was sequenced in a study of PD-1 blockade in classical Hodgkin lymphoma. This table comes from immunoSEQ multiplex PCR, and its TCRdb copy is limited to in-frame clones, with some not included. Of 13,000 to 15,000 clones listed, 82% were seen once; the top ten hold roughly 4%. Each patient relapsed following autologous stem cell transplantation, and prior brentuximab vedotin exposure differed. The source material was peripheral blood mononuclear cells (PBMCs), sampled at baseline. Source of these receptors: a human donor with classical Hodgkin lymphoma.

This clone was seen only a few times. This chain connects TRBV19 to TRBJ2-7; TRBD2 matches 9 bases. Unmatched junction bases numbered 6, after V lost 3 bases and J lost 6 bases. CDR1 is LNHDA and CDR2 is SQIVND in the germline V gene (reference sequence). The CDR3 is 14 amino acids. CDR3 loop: CASSILGLASEQYF. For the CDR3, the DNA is TGTGCCAGTAGTATTCTCGGACTAGCGTCCGAGCAGTACTTC.

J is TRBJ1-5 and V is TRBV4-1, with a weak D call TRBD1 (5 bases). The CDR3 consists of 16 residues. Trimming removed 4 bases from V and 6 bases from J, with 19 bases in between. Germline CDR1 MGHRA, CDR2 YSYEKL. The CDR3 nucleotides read TGCGCCAGCAGCCCCTTCCCGGGCAGGGTAAGTCAGCCCCAGCATTTT. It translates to CASSPFPGRVSQPQHF.